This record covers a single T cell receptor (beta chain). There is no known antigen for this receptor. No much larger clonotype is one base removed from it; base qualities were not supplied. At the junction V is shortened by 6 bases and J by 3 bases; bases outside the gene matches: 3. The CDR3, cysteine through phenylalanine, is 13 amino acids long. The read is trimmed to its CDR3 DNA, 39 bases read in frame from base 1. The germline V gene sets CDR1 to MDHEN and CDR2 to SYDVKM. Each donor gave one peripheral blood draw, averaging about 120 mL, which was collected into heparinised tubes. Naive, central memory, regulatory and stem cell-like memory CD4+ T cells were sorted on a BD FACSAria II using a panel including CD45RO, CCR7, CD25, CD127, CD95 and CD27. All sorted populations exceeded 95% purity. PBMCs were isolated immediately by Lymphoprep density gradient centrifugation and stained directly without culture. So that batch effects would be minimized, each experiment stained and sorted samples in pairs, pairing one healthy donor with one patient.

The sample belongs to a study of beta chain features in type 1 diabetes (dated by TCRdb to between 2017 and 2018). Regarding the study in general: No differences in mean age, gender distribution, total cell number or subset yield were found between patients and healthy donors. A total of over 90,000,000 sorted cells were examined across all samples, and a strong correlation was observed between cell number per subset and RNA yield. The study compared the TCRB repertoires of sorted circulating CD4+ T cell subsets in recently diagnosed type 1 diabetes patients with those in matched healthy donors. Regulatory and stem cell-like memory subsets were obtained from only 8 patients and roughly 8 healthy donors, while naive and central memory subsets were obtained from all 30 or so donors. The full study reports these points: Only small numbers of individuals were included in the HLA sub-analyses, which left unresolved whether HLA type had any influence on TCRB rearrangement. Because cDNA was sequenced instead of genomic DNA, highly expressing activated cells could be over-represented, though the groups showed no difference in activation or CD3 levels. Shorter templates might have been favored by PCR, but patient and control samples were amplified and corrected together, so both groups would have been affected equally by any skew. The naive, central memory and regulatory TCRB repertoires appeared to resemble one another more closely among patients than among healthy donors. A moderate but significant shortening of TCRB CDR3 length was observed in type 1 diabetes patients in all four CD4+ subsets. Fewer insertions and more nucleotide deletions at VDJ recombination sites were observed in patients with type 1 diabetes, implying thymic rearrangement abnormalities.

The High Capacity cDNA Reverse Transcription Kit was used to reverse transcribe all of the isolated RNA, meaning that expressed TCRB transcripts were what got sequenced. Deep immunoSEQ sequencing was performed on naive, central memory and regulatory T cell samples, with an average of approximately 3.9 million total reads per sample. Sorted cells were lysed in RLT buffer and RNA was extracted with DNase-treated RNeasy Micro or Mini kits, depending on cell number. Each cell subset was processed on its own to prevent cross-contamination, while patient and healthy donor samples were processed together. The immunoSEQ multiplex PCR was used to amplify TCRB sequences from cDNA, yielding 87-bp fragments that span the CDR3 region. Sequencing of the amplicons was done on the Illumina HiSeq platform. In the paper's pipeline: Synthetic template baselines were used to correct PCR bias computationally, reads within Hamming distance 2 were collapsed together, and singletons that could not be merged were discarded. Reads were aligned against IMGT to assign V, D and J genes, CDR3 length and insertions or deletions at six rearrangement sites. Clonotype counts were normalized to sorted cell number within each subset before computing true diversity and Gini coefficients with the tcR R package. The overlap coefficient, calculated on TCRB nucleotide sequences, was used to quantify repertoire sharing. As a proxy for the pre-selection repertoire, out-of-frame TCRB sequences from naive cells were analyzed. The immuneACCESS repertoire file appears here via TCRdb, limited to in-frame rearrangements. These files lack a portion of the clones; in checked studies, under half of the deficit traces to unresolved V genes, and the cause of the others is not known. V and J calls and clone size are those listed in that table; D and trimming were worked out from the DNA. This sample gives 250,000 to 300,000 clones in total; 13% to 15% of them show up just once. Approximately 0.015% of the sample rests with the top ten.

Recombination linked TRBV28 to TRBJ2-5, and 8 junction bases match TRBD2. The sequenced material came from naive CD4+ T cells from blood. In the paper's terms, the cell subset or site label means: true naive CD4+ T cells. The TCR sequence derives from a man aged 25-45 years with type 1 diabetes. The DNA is TGTGCCAGCAGACTGACTAGCGAAGAGACCCAGTACTTC. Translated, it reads CASRLTSEETQYF.